The 29 T cell receptor beta chains below all came from one sample that was sequenced in a study of cytomegalovirus exposure and HLA in healthy donors. Researchers ran the PCR with 60 Vbeta and 13 Jbeta primers. The assay was immunoSEQ multiplex PCR, and TCRdb's table has in-frame clones only and misses some. Among around 140,000 clones listed, 61% were seen once. Sequencing used PBMCs. Receptors were obtained from a male donor in good health and CMV-seronegative.

J is TRBJ2-6 and V is TRBV19; perhaps TRBD2 as D (5 bases). Trimming removed 8 bases from V and 3 bases from J, with 8 bases in between. Germline CDR1 is LNHDA and CDR2 is SQIVND (reference sequence). The CDR3 loop spans 13 amino acids. In DNA form, the CDR3 reads TGTGCCAGTGGACTTATTGGGGCCAACGTCCTGACTTTC. It translates to CASGLIGANVLTF.

This chain connects TRBV7-2 to TRBJ1-5, with 9 bases lining up with TRBD1. The CDR3 consists of 15 residues. In germline, CDR1 is SGHTA, CDR2 FQGNSA. V lost 1 base, J lost 4 bases, and 2 bases stayed unmatched. Here the CDR3 DNA reads TGTGCCAGCAGCTTAGGCGGACAGGGGAATCAGCCCCAGCATTTT. This gives the protein CASSLGGQGNQPQHF.

This clone was counted between two and nine times. The gene calls are TRBV28 and TRBJ1-2, with TRBD1 as a possible D gene (5 bases). CDR1 is MDHEN and CDR2 is SYDVKM in the germline V gene. V was clipped by 5 bases and J by 2 bases, with 18 bases between them. The CDR3 runs to 16 residues. The DNA for the CDR3 is TGTGCCAGCAGTCCTGGGGGGTCAGCCTACAACTATGGCTACACCTTC. Amino acid sequence: CASSPGGSAYNYGYTF.

The genes are TRBV7-6 and TRBJ2-7; D remains ambiguous. Trimming took 0 bases from V and 4 from J, leaving 13 bases between them. The germline V gene encodes CDR1 SGHVS and CDR2 FNYEAQ. This CDR3 is 15 amino acids long. In DNA, the CDR3 is TGTGCCAGCAGCTTAGCTGGGCCTCTCTCATACGAGCAGTACTTC. Amino acid sequence: CASSLAGPLSYEQYF.

The chain combines TRBV18 with TRBJ2-2; TRBD1 aligns across 10 bases. There are 16 residues in the CDR3. Germline-derived CDR1 and CDR2 are KGHSH and LQKENI. V shed 3 bases and J 1 base; nucleotides not matched to a gene: 2. CDR3 sequence (DNA): TGTGCCAGCTCACCTTGGGACAGGGGGAACACCGGGGAGCTGTTTTTT. It codes for CASSPWDRGNTGELFF. Complete variable domain (other parts from reference TRBV18 and TRBJ2-2): NAGVMQNPRHLVRRRGQEARLRCSPMKGHSHVYWYRQLPEEGLKFMVYLQKENIIDESGMPKERFSAEFPKEGPSILRIQQVVRGDSAAYFCASSPWDRGNTGELFFGEGSRLTVL.

This rearrangement joins TRBV5-6 to TRBJ1-1; TRBD1 aligns across 8 bases. The length of the CDR3 is 15 residues. Germline V gene data show CDR1 as SGHDT and CDR2 as YYEEEE. J was trimmed by 1 base and V by 4 bases; bases with no gene match: 6. In DNA form, the CDR3 reads TGTGCCAGCAGCCCGAGAGGACAGGGGAACACTGAAGCTTTCTTT. Its protein product is CASSPRGQGNTEAFF.

This chain joins TRBV7-9 and TRBJ2-7; 11 bases line up with TRBD2. The trim removed 4 bases at V and 2 bases at J, leaving 4 bases unmatched. This CDR3 is built from 15 residues. Germline CDR1 SEHNR, CDR2 FQNEAQ (reference sequence). The CDR3 nucleotides read TGTGCCAGCAGCTCACTAGCGGGGGCCCCCTACGAGCAGTACTTC. This encodes CASSSLAGAPYEQYF.

This clone was detected a few times. This sequence joins TRBV6-1 and TRBJ2-3; TRBD1 agrees at 11 bases. V was pared by 1 base and J by 4 bases, with 1 base of the junction left unmatched. Per the germline V gene, CDR1 is MNHNS and CDR2 is SASEGT. The CDR3 has 15 amino acids. CDR3: CASSEGTGGADTQYF. The CDR3 nucleotides are TGTGCCAGCAGTGAAGGGACAGGGGGCGCAGATACGCAGTATTTT.

Regarding this clone: The same CDR3 arises from other DNA sequences in this sample as well. The chain carries TRBV5-1 and TRBJ1-1; tentative D call: TRBD1 (5 bases). This CDR3 contains 14 residues. CDR1 is SGHRS and CDR2 is YFSETQ in the germline V gene. Trimming left V 0 bases short and J 1 base short, with 7 bases between. CDR3 DNA: TGCGCCAGCAGCTTGGCGGGGGGGAACACTGAAGCTTTCTTT. Amino acids: CASSLAGGNTEAFF.

The gene calls are TRBV2 and TRBJ2-1, with 14 bases identical to TRBD2. V lost 5 bases to trimming and J lost 6 bases; unmatched junction nucleotides: 3. CDR1 is SNHLY, CDR2 FYNNEI, per germline. The CDR3 extends over 15 amino acids. CDR3: CASSHGTSGGNEQFF. The CDR3 DNA sequence: TGTGCCAGCAGTCATGGGACTAGCGGGGGCAATGAGCAGTTCTTC.

The chain uses TRBV5-1 and TRBJ1-2, with D perhaps TRBD1 (5 bases). Trimming pared 2 bases from V and 3 bases from J, leaving 8 bases between. This CDR3 contains 13 residues. CDR1 SGHRS and CDR2 YFSETQ come from the germline V gene. The CDR3: CASSLTGHYGYTF. The CDR3 coding sequence is TGCGCCAGCAGCTTAACAGGACACTATGGCTACACCTTC.

Notes on this clone: Within the sample, other DNA sequences also encode this same CDR3. This rearrangement joins TRBV7-9 to TRBJ2-7; D is possibly TRBD2 (5 bases). The CDR3 is 13 amino acids. The germline CDR1 and CDR2 sequences are SEHNR and FQNEAQ (reference sequence). Trimming left V 3 bases short and J 3 bases short, with 9 bases between. The CDR3 loop is CASSLYGDYEQYF. CDR3 DNA: TGTGCCAGCAGCTTGTACGGGGACTACGAGCAGTACTTC.

The chain recombines TRBV11-3 with TRBJ2-5; the D gene is possibly TRBD1 (6 bases). Germline CDR1 SGHNT, CDR2 YENEEA. The CDR3 runs 16 residues. Trimming left V 1 base short and J 1 base short, with 13 bases between. The CDR3 DNA is TGTGCCAGCAGCTTAGGGGCAGGGGACGGCCAAGAGACCCAGTACTTC. Translated, it gives CASSLGAGDGQETQYF.

This chain joins TRBV5-1 and TRBJ1-4, with D uncertain. CDR1 is SGHRS and CDR2 is YFSETQ in the germline V gene. The V gene lost 4 bases and the J gene lost 4 bases, with 17 bases spanning the gap. There are 16 residues in the CDR3. In DNA form, the CDR3 reads TGCGCCAGCAGCCCTGGTACCTCGGGAATTAATGAAAAACTGTTTTTT. It specifies CASSPGTSGINEKLFF.

The rearrangement joins TRBV29-1 to TRBJ2-2, with D unresolved. The CDR3 has 12 amino acids. Germline CDR1 is SQVTM and CDR2 is ANQGSEA. V was shortened by 4 bases and J by 5 bases, with 8 bases between the two germline ends. CDR3 nucleotide sequence: TGCAGCGTTGGGCTTTGGACCGGGGAGCTGTTTTTT. Its protein product is CSVGLWTGELFF.

The rearrangement uses TRBV18 and TRBJ1-2; D unclear. The CDR3 runs to 12 residues. Looked up from germline, CDR1 is KGHSH and CDR2 is LQKENI. Trimming cost V 5 bases and J 4 bases, with 8 bases left between them. The CDR3 protein is CASSGGTYGYTF. CDR3 DNA sequence: TGTGCCAGCTCAGGCGGAACCTATGGCTACACCTTC.

This clone was detected a few times. The genes are TRBV19 and TRBJ2-3; 7 nucleotides agree with TRBD1. Trimming cost V 5 bases and J 2 bases; bases outside gene matches: 7. Germline V gene sequence: CDR1 LNHDA, CDR2 SQIVND (reference sequence). CDR3 size: 15 residues. CDR3 residues: CASSDDRDFTDTQYF. CDR3 sequence (DNA): TGTGCCAGTAGTGATGACAGGGATTTCACAGATACGCAGTATTTT. The full variable domain, rest sourced from reference TRBV19 and TRBJ2-3, is DGGITQSPKYLFRKEGQNVTLSCEQNLNHDAMYWYRQDPGQGLRLIYYSQIVNDFQKGDIAEGYSVSREKKESFPLTVTSAQKNPTAFYLCASSDDRDFTDTQYFGPGTRLTVL.

The V call is TRBV9, the J call TRBJ2-2; 7 bases map to TRBD2. J lost 2 bases, V lost 4 bases, and 8 bases had no gene match. The CDR3 is 16 residues long. CDR1 and CDR2 (germline): SGDLS, YYNGEE. This CDR3 reads CASSIRGDGNTGELFF. The CDR3 DNA reads as TGTGCCAGCAGCATCCGGGGGGACGGAAACACCGGGGAGCTGTTTTTT. Combining the CDR3 with reference TRBV9 and TRBJ2-2 gives the whole variable domain DSGVTQTPKHLITATGQRVTLRCSPRSGDLSVYWYQQSLDQGLQFLIQYYNGEERAKGNILERFSAQQFPDLHSELNLSSLELGDSALYFCASSIRGDGNTGELFFGEGSRLTVL.

V and J are TRBV15 and TRBJ1-2, with D perhaps matching TRBD1 (5 bases). Germline CDR1 reads LNHNV; CDR2 reads YYDKDF (reference sequence). Trimming removed 5 bases at V and 8 bases at J, with 15 bases between. This CDR3 has 13 amino acids. The CDR3 region has the DNA TGTGCCACCAGCCGGGCGGGGGGGGACGGCTACACCTTC. Translating gives CATSRAGGDGYTF. Filled out from reference TRBV15 and TRBJ1-2, the complete variable domain reads DAMVIQNPRYQVTQFGKPVTLSCSQTLNHNVMYWYQQKSSQAPKLLFHYYDKDFNNEADTPDNFQSRRPNTSFCFLDIRSPGLGDTAMYLCATSRAGGDGYTFGSGTRLTVV.

This clone was picked up a small number of times. This chain connects TRBV19 to TRBJ1-1; 8 bases are shared with TRBD1. CDR1 is LNHDA, CDR2 SQIVND, per germline (reference sequence). CDR3 length: 16 residues. Trimming at V came to 7 bases and at J to 7 bases, leaving 17 bases not matched to a gene. CDR3 DNA sequence: TGTGCCAGTACCCTCGGGACAGGACCGATTCATAATGAAGCTTTCTTT. Amino acids: CASTLGTGPIHNEAFF.

The V and J genes are TRBV9 and TRBJ1-3; tentative D call: TRBD1 (6 bases). The ends were cut back, 4 bases at V and 6 bases at J, with 20 bases in the middle. This CDR3 contains 16 residues. CDR1 is SGDLS and CDR2 is YYNGEE in the germline V gene. This chain's CDR3 is CASSTNIRGLENTIYF. The CDR3 coding sequence is TGTGCCAGCAGCACGAATATCAGGGGATTGGAAAACACCATATATTTT.

J is TRBJ1-2 and V is TRBV28, with 9 bases matching TRBD1. There are 14 residues in the CDR3. V shed 3 bases, J shed 8 bases, and the junction held 7 bases outside the gene matches. Per germline, CDR1 MDHEN and CDR2 SYDVKM. The CDR3 sequence: CASSLGDRARGYTF. The CDR3 bases are TGTGCCAGCAGTTTGGGGGACAGGGCTCGAGGCTACACCTTC.

This clone was found a few times. The gene calls are TRBV7-9 and TRBJ1-5; D ambiguous. V was trimmed by 5 bases and J by 1 base, leaving 9 bases between them. Germline assignment: CDR1 SEHNR and CDR2 FQNEAQ (reference sequence). The CDR3 loop spans 14 amino acids. The CDR3 DNA sequence: TGTGCCAGCAGCCTTCAGTCCAGCAATCAGCCCCAGCATTTT. Protein: CASSLQSSNQPQHF.

V and J are TRBV7-2 and TRBJ2-7; TRBD2 aligns across 9 bases. V lost 2 bases to trimming and J lost 3 bases; unmatched junction nucleotides: 17. The CDR3 sequence is 19 residues long. In germline, CDR1 is SGHTA, CDR2 FQGNSA. The CDR3, as DNA: TGTGCCAGCAGCTTAATCGGGCGGGGGGGCCTCTATCCCCGCTACGAGCAGTACTTC. This translates into CASSLIGRGGLYPRYEQYF.

This chain links TRBV5-4 with TRBJ2-2; D remains ambiguous. The CDR3 sequence is 15 residues long. Germline V gene lookup returns CDR1 SGHNT and CDR2 YYREEE (reference sequence). V was trimmed by 2 bases and J by 2 bases, leaving 10 bases between them. The CDR3 DNA sequence: TGTGCCAGCAGCTTCGACACACTTAACACCGGGGAGCTGTTTTTT. It encodes CASSFDTLNTGELFF. Full variable domain (missing parts from reference TRBV5-4 and TRBJ2-2): ETGVTQSPTHLIKTRGQQVTLRCSSQSGHNTVSWYQQALGQGPQFIFQYYREEENGRGNFPPRFSGLQFPNYSSELNVNALELDDSALYLCASSFDTLNTGELFFGEGSRLTVL.

The V call is TRBV10-3, the J call TRBJ1-2; 7 nucleotides align to TRBD1. Germline lookup yields CDR1 ENHRY and CDR2 SYGVKD. The length of the CDR3 is 13 residues. V shed 10 bases, J shed 2 bases, and the junction held 7 bases outside the gene matches. The CDR3 coding sequence is TGTGCCACCACCCCGGACAGGAACTATGGCTACACCTTC. It yields the protein CATTPDRNYGYTF.

The genes are TRBV7-8 and TRBJ2-5; 10 nucleotides line up with TRBD1. V lost 1 base and J lost 4; bases outside the gene matches: 9. This CDR3 region has 17 residues. From germline, CDR1 is SGHVS and CDR2 FQNEAQ. This chain's CDR3 is CASSLVWDRGSRETQYF. The CDR3 nucleotides are TGTGCCAGCAGCTTAGTCTGGGACAGGGGATCTAGAGAGACCCAGTACTTC.

The chain combines TRBV5-6 with TRBJ2-1; the D is unclear. Trimming shortened V by 5 bases and J by 11 bases, and 14 bases separated the two germline ends. The germline CDR1 and CDR2 sequences are SGHDT and YYEEEE. This CDR3 is built from 12 residues. In nucleotides, the CDR3 is TGTGCCAGCAGTCGTGGAGCTACCCAGCAGTTCTTC. This encodes CASSRGATQQFF.

About this clone: Additional DNA sequences in this sample encode the identical CDR3. The J gene is TRBJ2-3, the V gene TRBV4-1; 8 positions agree with TRBD2. J lost 2 bases, V lost 4 bases, and 5 bases had no gene match. The CDR3 length is 15 residues. Germline V gives CDR1 MGHRA, CDR2 YSYEKL. The DNA for the CDR3 is TGCGCCAGCAGCCTTCAAGCGGGGGCCACAGATACGCAGTATTTT. Its protein is CASSLQAGATDTQYF.